The present T cell receptor (beta chain) was sequenced within a study of blood T cells in healthy people across ages. A second PCR, run for about 7 to 11 cycles, used a sample-barcoded 5' primer plus a J-beta primer mix. TCRdb re-derived calls from the 5' RACE reads in MiXCR, one entry per CDR3 protein. The sample comprises about 650,000 distinct CDR3 sequences, roughly 32% of which are singletons, and 15% rests with the top ten. This clonotype was detected a few times. This sequence originates from a woman aged 80 or older in good health. The sample comprised blood.

CDR3 loop: CASIPPGQGCGEQYF. CDR3 nucleotide sequence: TGTGCCAGCATTCCGCCGGGACAGGGGTGTGGCGAGCAGTACTTC. The V gene is TRBV21-1, the J gene TRBJ2-4; the D call in the table, TRBD1, was not verified against the DNA. The J call may be faulty, since TRBJ2-7 better matches the DNA end. TRBV21-1 constitutes a pseudogene. This CDR3 spans 15 amino acids.